This TCR beta chain was obtained from a study of cytomegalovirus exposure and HLA in healthy donors. Study outcomes and limitations: In a later analysis, at a false discovery rate of 0.05, roughly 16,000 TCR beta sequences matched HLA alleles. A cluster of highly shared sequence variants was likely a sequencing artifact. It was taken for granted in presence/absence analyses that sequencing depth across donors was roughly uniform.

Vbeta (60) and Jbeta (13) primers were used in the PCR. The assay was immunoSEQ multiplex PCR, and TCRdb's table has in-frame clones only and misses some. This table holds 150,000 to 200,000 clones, about three quarters found once. While unrecorded immune exposures were likely, the donors were nominally healthy when sampled. This clone was counted once. What it binds is not known. V lost 5 bases and J 2 bases, leaving 12 bases between the germline ends. Germline V gives CDR1 SEHNR, CDR2 FQNEAQ (reference sequence). This CDR3 spans 14 amino acids. V gene TRBV7-9 combines with J gene TRBJ1-1, with D possibly matching TRBD1 (5 bases). The origin of this receptor is a female donor in good health and CMV-seronegative. Sequenced input: PBMCs. In DNA form, the CDR3 reads TGTGCCAGCAGCCATTCAAGGGGTAACACTGAAGCTTTCTTT. It codes for CASSHSRGNTEAFF.